The 5 T cell receptor beta chains below were found in one sample sequenced in a study of regulatory T cells. No antigen is known for these receptors. General study points: In CD3G-deficient patients, conventional CD4+ T cells were enriched for hydrophobic CDR3 residues at positions 6 and 7.

Amplification used 52 TRBV primers and 13 TRBJ primers. The protocol was immunoSEQ multiplex PCR, while the TCRdb copy is restricted to in-frame clones and leaves out a portion. The table shows tens of thousands of clones, with about 93% occurring only once. The sequenced sample was conventional CD4+ T cells sorted from blood. Receptor source: a child younger than 10 with CD3G deficiency.

The chain couples TRBV6-5 to TRBJ2-7; possibly TRBD1 for D (6 bases). Trimming removed 4 bases at V and 4 bases at J, with 20 bases between. This CDR3 has 16 residues. Germline lookup yields CDR1 MNHEY and CDR2 SVGAGI. The CDR3 DNA is TGTGCCAGCAGTTTTAACGTGTTAACAGGGCAATACGAGCAGTACTTC. Protein sequence: CASSFNVLTGQYEQYF.

V usage is TRBV6-5 and J usage is TRBJ1-1, with TRBD1 as a possible D gene (6 bases). This CDR3 has 13 amino acids. Looked up from germline, CDR1 is MNHEY and CDR2 is SVGAGI. V shed 2 bases and J shed 6 bases, with 10 bases lying between them. The CDR3 DNA reads TGTGCCAGCAGTTACCGAACAGGGTCTGAAGCTTTCTTT. Its protein product is CASSYRTGSEAFF.

The rearrangement uses TRBV11-3 and TRBJ2-2; the D gene is possibly TRBD1 (6 bases). Germline loops: CDR1 SGHNT, CDR2 YENEEA. The CDR3 runs to 16 residues. V lost 4 bases to trimming and J lost 5 bases, with 17 bases between them. The CDR3 here is CASSSGTGLGTGELFF. In DNA, the CDR3 is TGTGCCAGCAGCTCGGGTACAGGGTTGGGGACCGGGGAGCTGTTTTTT.

This clone was observed once. This chain connects TRBV4-1 to TRBJ2-1; 10 nucleotides align to TRBD2. The J segment lost 5 bases and the V segment lost 2 bases, leaving 6 bases of the junction unmatched. Germline loops: CDR1 MGHRA, CDR2 YSYEKL. This CDR3 has 16 residues. The CDR3 region is CASSQIWLAGDNEQFF. In DNA, the CDR3 is TGCGCCAGCAGCCAAATCTGGCTAGCGGGAGACAATGAGCAGTTCTTC.

The V and J genes are TRBV5-1 and TRBJ2-6; TRBD1 is a possible D gene (5 bases). The CDR3 sequence is 16 residues long. Germline V gives CDR1 SGHRS, CDR2 YFSETQ. V lost 4 bases to trimming and J lost 0 bases, with 11 bases between them. The CDR3 DNA sequence: TGCGCCAGCAGCCTAGGGGTTAACTCTGGGGCCAACGTCCTGACTTTC. Residues: CASSLGVNSGANVLTF.